This is a list of T cell receptor beta chains from one sample in a study of blood T cell repertoires in COVID-19. Sequenced by immunoSEQ multiplex PCR; TCRdb stores in-frame clones only, minus some. The sample holds approximately 120,000 clones, about 75% seen once. Material for sequencing was peripheral blood. Source of these receptors: a man at least 80 years old with acute or convalescent COVID-19. Both conserved end residues are part of each CDR3. The D gene is left open where the match is weak. A row's size may be missing; if present it is once, few, many or a size class.

J	V	length	D	size	DNA	CDR3
TRBJ2-2	TRBV28	14	-	-	TGTGCCAGCAGTTTGGGGGCAAACACCGGGGAGCTGTTTTTT	CASSLGANTGELFF
TRBJ2-1	TRBV6-4	14	-	-	TGTGCCAGCAGTGAGGAGAGCTCCTACAATGAGCAGTTCTTC	CASSEESSYNEQFF
TRBJ2-1	TRBV2	15	-	once	TGTGCCAGCAGTGAAGAAAGAGGGTCCTACAATGAGCAGTTCTTC	CASSEERGSYNEQFF
TRBJ1-5	TRBV15	15	TRBD1	-	TGTGCCACCAGCAGATACAGGGGGCAAAGTCAGCCCCAGCATTTT	CATSRYRGQSQPQHF
TRBJ2-7	TRBV18	14	-	-	TGTGCCAGCTCACCAACAGGGAACTCCTACGAGCAGTACTTC	CASSPTGNSYEQYF
TRBJ2-4	TRBV10-3	16	TRBD2	-	TGTGCCATCAGTGGGGAGGGAGGTGGGGCCAAAAACATTCAGTACTTC	CAISGEGGGAKNIQYF
TRBJ1-4	TRBV9	15	-	-	TGTGCCAGCAGCGTCGGGAGCAGGGAGGCCGAAAAACTGTTTTTT	CASSVGSREAEKLFF
TRBJ2-7	TRBV4-3	20	TRBD1	-	TGCGCCAGCAGCCAAGACCTTTGGGACAGGGATCTCTTTTGGACTTACGAGCAGTACTTC	CASSQDLWDRDLFWTYEQYF
TRBJ2-7	TRBV4-2	16	-	-	TGTGCCAGCAGCCTCTCATACCCGACAACCACCTACGAGCAGTACTTC	CASSLSYPTTTYEQYF
TRBJ1-6	TRBV4-1	17	-	many	TGCGCCAGCAGCCCCCTATCTGGGCAGACCTATAATTCACCCCTCCACTTT	CASSPLSGQTYNSPLHF
TRBJ2-7	TRBV6-2/TRBV6-3	16	-	many	TGTGCCAGCAGTTACCCCCTTGGCAGGGTGGCCTACGAGCAGTACTTC	CASSYPLGRVAYEQYF
TRBJ2-5	TRBV5-6	13	-	few	TGTGCCAGCAGCTCCTACAGGGCGGCGACCCAGTACTTC	CASSSYRAATQYF
TRBJ1-5	TRBV19	16	-	few	TGTGCCAGTACTACTCAAACAGGGTTCAGCAATCAGCCCCAGCATTTT	CASTTQTGFSNQPQHF
TRBJ2-3	TRBV10-3	14	-	-	TGTGCCATCAGTGAGTCTTGGGGCGGAGATACGCAGTATTTT	CAISESWGGDTQYF
TRBJ1-5	TRBV2	14	-	once	TGTGCCAGCACCCTAGACAGTTCGAATCAGCCCCAGCATTTT	CASTLDSSNQPQHF
TRBJ1-3	TRBV7-2	15	-	-	TGTGCCAGCAGCCAAAGGACAGAAACTGGAAACACCATATATTTT	CASSQRTETGNTIYF
TRBJ1-1	TRBV23-1	18	TRBD1	-	TGCGCCAGCAGTCAATCGAAAGGGACAGGGGGCAGGGATACTGAAGCTTTCTTT	CASSQSKGTGGRDTEAFF
TRBJ2-5	TRBV10-3	12	-	-	TGTGCCACCGGAGACTCTCTAGGTACCCAGTACTTC	CATGDSLGTQYF
TRBJ1-1	TRBV12-3/TRBV12-4	12	-	once	TGTGCCAGCAGTTTTAGCCTTTCAGGGGCTTTCTTT	CASSFSLSGAFF
TRBJ2-6	TRBV4-2	19	-	once	TGTGCCAGCAGCCAACTTGTGAAGGACACGAACTCTGGGGCCAACGTCCTGACTTTC	CASSQLVKDTNSGANVLTF
TRBJ2-6	TRBV10-1	15	-	-	TGCGCCAGCAAGGACAGAAGCTCTGGGGCCAACGTCCTGACTTTC	CASKDRSSGANVLTF
TRBJ2-7	TRBV9	14	-	once	TGTGCCAGCAGTGCGACTAGTTCCTCCCGCGAGCAGTACTTC	CASSATSSSREQYF
TRBJ2-7	TRBV4-1	16	-	-	TGCGCCAGCAGCCGGATACGAACCGGGACTTTCGGCGAGCAGTACTTC	CASSRIRTGTFGEQYF
TRBJ2-1	TRBV19	14	-	-	TGTGCCAGTAGTGAAGGGGTCGAATACAATGAGCAGTTCTTC	CASSEGVEYNEQFF
TRBJ1-5	TRBV19	17	-	once	TGTGCCAGTAGTATAAGGCAGGGAAGTTCCAACAGTCAGCCCCAGCATTTT	CASSIRQGSSNSQPQHF
TRBJ2-3	TRBV28	15	TRBD2	-	TGTGCCAGCAGCTCGGGGGGGGTATATACAGATACGCAGTATTTT	CASSSGGVYTDTQYF
TRBJ2-1	TRBV28	17	TRBD1	-	TGTGCCAGCACCCTCGGCCGGGACAGGGATATAAACAATGAGCAGTTCTTC	CASTLGRDRDINNEQFF
TRBJ2-2	TRBV10-3	16	TRBD1	-	TGTGCCATCAGTGAGTCCCCAGGGGGCATAACCGGGGAGCTGTTTTTT	CAISESPGGITGELFF
TRBJ2-5	TRBV19	15	TRBD1	-	TGTGCCAGTAGTGGGTACAGGGGTCGGCTAGAGACCCAGTACTTC	CASSGYRGRLETQYF
TRBJ1-1	TRBV3-1/TRBV3-2	14	-	-	TGTGCCAGCAGCCAGGGGGGAGAAAACACTGAAGCTTTCTTT	CASSQGGENTEAFF
TRBJ1-6	TRBV27	14	-	-	TGTGCCAGCAGTTCGTCGCGGGGCGATTCACCCCTCCACTTT	CASSSSRGDSPLHF
TRBJ2-7	TRBV15	17	TRBD2	-	TGTGCCACCAGCAGGACGGGACTAGCGGGGGATTCCTACGAGCAGTACTTC	CATSRTGLAGDSYEQYF
TRBJ1-4	TRBV7-8	13	-	-	TGTGCCAGCAGCTTAGGTATCGGTGAAAAACTGTTTTTT	CASSLGIGEKLFF
TRBJ2-3	TRBV9	18	TRBD2	-	TGTGCCAGCAGCGTAGATGCTAGCGGGCCTAGAGGCACAGATACGCAGTATTTT	CASSVDASGPRGTDTQYF
TRBJ2-2	TRBV3-1/TRBV3-2	14	-	-	TGTGCCAGCAGCCCCCGTATGGGCGCCGGGGAGCTGTTTTTT	CASSPRMGAGELFF
TRBJ2-2	TRBV21-1	17	-	many	TGTGCCAGCAGCAAATATGAGCGGGGGGGGAACACCGGGGAGCTGTTTTTT	CASSKYERGGNTGELFF
TRBJ1-6	TRBV7-2	14	-	once	TGTGCCAGCAGCTTAGTTTCAGGTTATTCACCCCTCCACTTT	CASSLVSGYSPLHF
TRBJ2-1	TRBV4-1	16	TRBD2	-	TGCGCCAGCAGCCTGGATAGCGGGGGGGGATACAATGAGCAGTTCTTC	CASSLDSGGGYNEQFF
TRBJ2-7	TRBV11-2	15	-	-	TGTGCCAGCAGCCCTACGGGCAGGGCCCCCTACGAGCAGTACTTC	CASSPTGRAPYEQYF
TRBJ1-2	TRBV7-9	13	TRBD1	-	TGTGCCAGCAGCCTCGACAGGGTTGGTGGCTACACCTTC	CASSLDRVGGYTF
TRBJ2-5	TRBV5-4	14	TRBD2	few	TGTGCCAGCAGCTTAGCGGGGGGGGATGAGACCCAGTACTTC	CASSLAGGDETQYF
TRBJ1-2	TRBV24-1	13	-	-	TGTGCCACCAGTGATTTGACAGGTCGGCGCTACACCTTC	CATSDLTGRRYTF
TRBJ1-1	TRBV5-1	13	-	-	TGCGCCAGCAGCATCCAGGGCCGTACTGAAGCTTTCTTT	CASSIQGRTEAFF
TRBJ2-5	TRBV28	19	TRBD2	-	TGTGCCAGCACCCAGGGGGAGGAAGGACTAGCGGGGCTCCAAGAGACCCAGTACTTC	CASTQGEEGLAGLQETQYF
TRBJ1-3	TRBV4-2	16	-	-	TGTGCCAGCAGCCAAGGTACAACGGGGTTCGGAAACACCATATATTTT	CASSQGTTGFGNTIYF
TRBJ2-1	TRBV19	15	-	few	TGTGCCAGTACCTCAAGCGAGGGGGGGCGCGGTGAGCAGTTCTTC	CASTSSEGGRGEQFF
TRBJ2-1	TRBV24-1	14	TRBD1	-	TGTGCCACCAGTGATCCGAGGACAGGGAATGAGCAGTTCTTC	CATSDPRTGNEQFF
TRBJ2-3	TRBV6-5	13	TRBD2	-	TGTGCCAGCAGCGGGGGGAGCACAGATACGCAGTATTTT	CASSGGSTDTQYF
TRBJ1-1	TRBV7-2	15	-	few	TGTGCCAGCAGCTTAAACGGCGGGATGAACACTGAAGCTTTCTTT	CASSLNGGMNTEAFF
TRBJ2-7	TRBV28	13	TRBD1	-	TGTGCCAGTCTGGACAGGGGTTCTTACGAGCAGTACTTC	CASLDRGSYEQYF
TRBJ1-5	TRBV7-8	16	TRBD1	-	TGTGCCAGCAGCTTACCGGGACAGCCAGTAAATCAGCCCCAGCATTTT	CASSLPGQPVNQPQHF
TRBJ1-5	TRBV7-6	16	-	-	TGTGCCAGCAGCCCCGGTGGGGCCGCGAGCAATCAGCCCCAGCATTTT	CASSPGGAASNQPQHF
TRBJ2-3	TRBV19	16	TRBD2	-	TGTGCCAGTAGTAGAAGCGGGGGGTCCACCCGAGATACGCAGTATTTT	CASSRSGGSTRDTQYF
TRBJ2-7	TRBV15	15	TRBD1	-	TGTGCCACCAGCAGAGATGGGGGACAGAGCTACGAGCAGTACTTC	CATSRDGGQSYEQYF
TRBJ1-3	TRBV18	14	TRBD1	once	TGTGCCAGCTCACTGACAGGGTTTGGAAACACCATATATTTT	CASSLTGFGNTIYF
TRBJ1-3	TRBV7-9	17	-	-	TGTGCCAGCAGCGAGCCAGGAAAGCAGTTCTCTGGAAACACCATATATTTT	CASSEPGKQFSGNTIYF
TRBJ2-7	TRBV6-5	14	-	-	TGTGCCAGCAGTTACTCGAGGTTTTCCTACGAGCAGTACTTC	CASSYSRFSYEQYF
TRBJ1-1	TRBV29-1	13	-	-	TGCAGCGTTGGCGGGAAGCTGAACACTGAAGCTTTCTTT	CSVGGKLNTEAFF